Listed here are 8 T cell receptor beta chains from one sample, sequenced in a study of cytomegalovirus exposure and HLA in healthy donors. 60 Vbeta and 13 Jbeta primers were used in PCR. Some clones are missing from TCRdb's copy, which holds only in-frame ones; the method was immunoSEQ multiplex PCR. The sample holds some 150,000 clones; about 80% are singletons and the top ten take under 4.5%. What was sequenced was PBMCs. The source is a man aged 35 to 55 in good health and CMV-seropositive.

The CDR3 loop is CASRQREGYTF. CDR3 DNA sequence: TGTGCCAGCAGACAGAGGGAAGGCTACACCTTC. The V call is TRBV27, the J call TRBJ1-2; no definite D call. CDR1 is MNHEY, CDR2 SMNVEV, per germline (reference sequence). V was trimmed by 6 bases and J by 8 bases, leaving 10 bases between them. The CDR3 spans 11 residues.

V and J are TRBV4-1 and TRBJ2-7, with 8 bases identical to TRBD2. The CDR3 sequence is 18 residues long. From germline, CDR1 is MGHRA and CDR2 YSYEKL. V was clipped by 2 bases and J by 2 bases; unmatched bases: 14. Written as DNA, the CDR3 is TGCGCCAGCAGCCAATTGGGGGGCCCGGCGGGAGGTGCCTACGAGCAGTACTTC. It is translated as CASSQLGGPAGGAYEQYF.

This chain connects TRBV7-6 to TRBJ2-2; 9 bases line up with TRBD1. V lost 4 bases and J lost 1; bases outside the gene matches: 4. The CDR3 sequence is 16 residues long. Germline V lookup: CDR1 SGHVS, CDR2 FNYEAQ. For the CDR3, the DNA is TGTGCCAGCAGCTCCCAGGGACAGGGGAACACCGGGGAGCTGTTTTTT. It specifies CASSSQGQGNTGELFF.

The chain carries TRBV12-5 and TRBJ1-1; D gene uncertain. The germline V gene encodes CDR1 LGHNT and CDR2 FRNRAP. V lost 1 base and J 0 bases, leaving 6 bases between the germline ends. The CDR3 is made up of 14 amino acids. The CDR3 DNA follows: TGTGCTAGTGGTTTGGGAACAGTGAACACTGAAGCTTTCTTT. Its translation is CASGLGTVNTEAFF.

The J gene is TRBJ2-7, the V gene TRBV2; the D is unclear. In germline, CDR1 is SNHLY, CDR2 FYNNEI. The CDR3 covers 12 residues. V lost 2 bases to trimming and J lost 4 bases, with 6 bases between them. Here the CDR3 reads CASSESRYEQYF. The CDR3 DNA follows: TGTGCCAGCAGTGAAAGCAGGTACGAGCAGTACTTC.

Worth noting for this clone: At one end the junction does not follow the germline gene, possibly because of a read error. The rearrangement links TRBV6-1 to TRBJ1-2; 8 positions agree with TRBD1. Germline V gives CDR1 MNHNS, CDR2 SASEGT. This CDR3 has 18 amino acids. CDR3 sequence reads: CASIERGTGPPPNYGYTF. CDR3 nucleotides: TGTGCCAGCATTGAAAGGGGGACAGGACCACCCCCTAACTATGGCTACACCTTC.

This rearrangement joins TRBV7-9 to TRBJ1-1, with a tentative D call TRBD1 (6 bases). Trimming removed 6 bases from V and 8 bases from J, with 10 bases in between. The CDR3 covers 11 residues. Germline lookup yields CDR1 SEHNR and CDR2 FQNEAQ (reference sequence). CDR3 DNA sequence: TGTGCCAGCAGACCAGGGGCGGAAGCTTTCTTT. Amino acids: CASRPGAEAFF.

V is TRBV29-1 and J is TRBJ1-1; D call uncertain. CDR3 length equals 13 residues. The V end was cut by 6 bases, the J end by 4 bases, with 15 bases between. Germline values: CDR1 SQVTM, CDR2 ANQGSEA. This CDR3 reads CSVAEGFSTEAFF. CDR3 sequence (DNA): TGCAGCGTGGCCGAGGGATTTAGCACTGAAGCTTTCTTT. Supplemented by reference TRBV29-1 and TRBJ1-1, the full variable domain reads SAVISQKPSRDICQRGTSLTIQCQVDSQVTMMFWYRQQPGQSLTLIATANQGSEATYESGFVIDKFPISRPNLTFSTLTVSNMSPEDSSIYLCSVAEGFSTEAFFGQGTRLTVV.